This paragraph covers one TCR beta chain sequence. The PCR had 60 Vbeta and 13 Jbeta primers. The table came from immunoSEQ multiplex PCR; TCRdb's copy has only in-frame clones and leaves some out. Of 200,000 or so clones listed, 80% to 85% are singletons. This entry belongs to a study of cytomegalovirus exposure and HLA in healthy donors. Germline CDR1 and CDR2: SGHNT and YYREEE (reference sequence). Trimming left V 4 bases short and J 2 bases short, with 17 bases between. The CDR3 runs 16 residues. V and J are TRBV5-4 and TRBJ2-3; D may be TRBD1 (5 bases). Specimen: PBMCs. The sequence was collected from a boy aged 5 to 17 in good health and CMV-seronegative. CDR3 region: CASSRAPGKNTDTQYF. DNA of the CDR3: TGTGCCAGCAGCAGGGCCCCAGGGAAAAACACAGATACGCAGTATTTT.